This T cell receptor (beta chain) was sequenced for a study of blood T cells in healthy people across ages. CDR3 length: 15 amino acids. The germline gives CDR1 SGHTA, CDR2 FQGNSA. V lost 2 bases and J lost 4, with 15 bases in between. A J-beta primer mix and a sample-barcoded 5' primer were used in a second PCR of about 7 to 12 cycles. From the 5' RACE reads, TCRdb called clonotypes with MiXCR, one entry per CDR3 protein. Of around 500,000 distinct CDR3 sequences in the sample, under 55% were seen once. This clonotype was counted between two and nine times. Sequencing was done on a sample of blood. The sequence came from an elderly man in good health. The rearrangement joins TRBV7-2 to TRBJ2-7, with D maybe TRBD2 (6 bases). This CDR3 is CASSLIGGTEYEQYF. CDR3 in DNA: TGTGCCAGCAGCTTAATCGGGGGTACGGAGTACGAGCAGTACTTC. Supplemented by reference TRBV7-2 and TRBJ2-7, the full variable domain reads GAGVSQSPSNKVTEKGKDVELRCDPISGHTALYWYRQSLGQGLEFLIYFQGNSAPDKSGLPSDRFSAERTGGSVSTLTIQRTQQEDSAVYLCASSLIGGTEYEQYFGPGTRLTVT.